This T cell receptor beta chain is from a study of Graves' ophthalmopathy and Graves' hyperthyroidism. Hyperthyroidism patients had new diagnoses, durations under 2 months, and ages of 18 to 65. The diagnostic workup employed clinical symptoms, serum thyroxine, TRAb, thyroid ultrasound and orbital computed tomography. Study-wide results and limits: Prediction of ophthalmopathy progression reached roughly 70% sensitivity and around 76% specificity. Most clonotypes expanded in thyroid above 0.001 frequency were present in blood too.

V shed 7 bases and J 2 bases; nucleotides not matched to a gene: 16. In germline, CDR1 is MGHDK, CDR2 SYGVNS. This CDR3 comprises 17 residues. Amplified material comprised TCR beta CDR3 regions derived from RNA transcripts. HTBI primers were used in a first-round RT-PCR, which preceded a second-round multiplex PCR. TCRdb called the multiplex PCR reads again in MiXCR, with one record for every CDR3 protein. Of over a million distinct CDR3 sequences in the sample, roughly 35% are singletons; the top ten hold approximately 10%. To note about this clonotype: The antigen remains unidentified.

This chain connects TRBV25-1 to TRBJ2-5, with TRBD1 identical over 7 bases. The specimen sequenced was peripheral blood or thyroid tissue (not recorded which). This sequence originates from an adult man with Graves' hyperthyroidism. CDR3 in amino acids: CASMSSPEQGLQETQYF. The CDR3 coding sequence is TGTGCCAGCATGAGTAGTCCGGAACAGGGGCTACAAGAGACCCAGTACTTC.